These 27 T cell receptor beta chains originate from one sample sequenced in a study of ipilimumab plus nivolumab after autologous stem cell transplantation (dated by TCRdb to the early 2020s). Library preparation was by the immunoSEQ multiplex PCR assay. Imported from immuneACCESS, the table was reduced by TCRdb to in-frame sequences with V and J called. These copies leave out some clones; in studies compared against another copy, an unresolved V gene accounts for under half, and the cause of the remainder is not known. This sample is represented by roughly 23,000 clones; roughly four fifths of them were singletons. Roughly 25% of the sample is in the top ten clones. The sequences come from PBMCs, collected in a trial of ipilimumab plus nivolumab as post-transplant consolidation. All receptors derive from a male donor with diffuse large B-cell lymphoma.

This chain uses TRBV19 with TRBJ2-7; 9 bases align to TRBD1. Trimming at V came to 3 bases and at J to 5 bases, leaving 5 bases not matched to a gene. The CDR3 sequence is 14 residues long. Per germline, CDR1 LNHDA and CDR2 SQIVND (reference sequence). Written as DNA, the CDR3 is TGTGCCAGTAGTATTACAGGGGGCGGGAACGAGCAGTACTTC. Translation: CASSITGGGNEQYF. Filled out from reference TRBV19 and TRBJ2-7, the complete variable domain reads DGGITQSPKYLFRKEGQNVTLSCEQNLNHDAMYWYRQDPGQGLRLIYYSQIVNDFQKGDIAEGYSVSREKKESFPLTVTSAQKNPTAFYLCASSITGGGNEQYFGPGTRLTVT.

The V and J genes are TRBV2 and TRBJ1-4, with D unresolved. Germline CDR1 is SNHLY and CDR2 is FYNNEI. V was clipped by 6 bases and J by 8 bases, with 7 bases between them. This CDR3 is 11 amino acids long. In DNA form, the CDR3 reads TGTGCCAGCAGGGATTACGAAAAACTGTTTTTT. As protein: CASRDYEKLFF.

This clone is a singleton in its sample. The chain links TRBV18 to TRBJ2-2, with 9 bases identical to TRBD2. After removal of 1 base from V and 7 bases from J, the junction contained 7 bases not matched to a gene. The CDR3 is 16 residues long. CDR1 is KGHSH and CDR2 is LQKENI in the germline V gene. CDR3 nucleotides: TGTGCCAGCTCACCACTAGCGGGAGATCAAGGCGGGGAGCTGTTTTTT. This gives the protein CASSPLAGDQGGELFF.

The CDR3 protein is CASSKIGQGRNSPLHF. CDR3 DNA: TGTGCCAGTAGCAAGATCGGACAGGGGAGGAATTCACCCCTCCACTTT. The chain joins TRBV19 to TRBJ1-6; the match to TRBD1 covers 9 bases. The germline CDR1 and CDR2 sequences are LNHDA and SQIVND (reference sequence). This CDR3 contains 16 residues. After removal of 6 bases from V and 7 bases from J, the junction contained 10 bases not matched to a gene. The whole variable domain, filled in from reference TRBV19 and TRBJ1-6, reads DGGITQSPKYLFRKEGQNVTLSCEQNLNHDAMYWYRQDPGQGLRLIYYSQIVNDFQKGDIAEGYSVSREKKESFPLTVTSAQKNPTAFYLCASSKIGQGRNSPLHFGNGTRLTVT.

The chain links TRBV9 to TRBJ1-6; TRBD1 might be the D (5 bases). From germline, CDR1 is SGDLS and CDR2 YYNGEE. Trimming pared 5 bases from V and 7 bases from J, leaving 7 bases between. This CDR3 contains 12 residues. The CDR3 sequence: CASRAGNSPLHF. The CDR3 DNA reads TGTGCCAGCAGGGCAGGGAATTCACCCCTCCACTTT. The variable domain in full, with the rest retrieved from reference TRBV9 and TRBJ1-6, is DSGVTQTPKHLITATGQRVTLRCSPRSGDLSVYWYQQSLDQGLQFLIQYYNGEERAKGNILERFSAQQFPDLHSELNLSSLELGDSALYFCASRAGNSPLHFGNGTRLTVT.

In this sample, this clone turned up many times. Within the sample, other DNA sequences also encode this same CDR3. V gene TRBV19 combines with J gene TRBJ1-4, with 8 bases identical to TRBD1. With 5 bases clipped from V and 2 bases from J, the junction kept 4 bases outside the gene matches. The CDR3 consists of 15 residues. Germline CDR1 LNHDA, CDR2 SQIVND (reference sequence). For the CDR3, the DNA is TGTGCCAGTAGTCCTAGGACAGGGACTAATGAAAAACTGTTTTTT. The encoded protein is CASSPRTGTNEKLFF.

V is TRBV6-4 and J is TRBJ2-5; tentatively, D is TRBD1 or TRBD2 (5 bases each). Deletions cut 4 bases from V and 3 bases from J, with 9 bases between. This CDR3 has 13 amino acids. Germline assignment: CDR1 MRHNA and CDR2 SNTAGT. The CDR3 loop reads CASSAGTEETQYF. The CDR3 nucleotides are TGTGCCAGCAGTGCGGGGACCGAAGAGACCCAGTACTTC.

J is TRBJ1-4 and V is TRBV19, with TRBD1 matching over 7 bases. Germline CDR1 is LNHDA and CDR2 is SQIVND (reference sequence). V trimming: 6 bases; J trimming: 0 bases; junction bases outside the gene matches: 1. The CDR3 is 14 residues long. Here the CDR3 DNA reads TGTGCCAGTAGGGGGACAGCAACTAATGAAAAACTGTTTTTT. Protein: CASRGTATNEKLFF.

V and J are TRBV5-1 and TRBJ2-3; D not resolved. The CDR3 is made up of 16 amino acids. Germline CDR1 SGHRS, CDR2 YFSETQ. V lost 3 bases and J 0 bases, leaving 14 bases between the germline ends. In DNA form, the CDR3 reads TGCGCCAGCAGCTCAAGCCAGGCTAGAAGCACAGATACGCAGTATTTT. As protein: CASSSSQARSTDTQYF. The whole variable domain, filled in from reference TRBV5-1 and TRBJ2-3, reads KAGVTQTPRYLIKTRGQQVTLSCSPISGHRSVSWYQQTPGQGLQFLFEYFSETQRNKGNFPGRFSGRQFSNSRSEMNVSTLELGDSALYLCASSSSQARSTDTQYFGPGTRLTVL.

The gene calls are TRBV15 and TRBJ1-1; D call uncertain. The CDR3 has 13 residues. In germline, CDR1 is LNHNV, CDR2 YYDKDF (reference sequence). V was clipped by 5 bases and J by 0 bases, with 7 bases between them. CDR3: CATSFSMNTEAFF. The CDR3 DNA reads as TGTGCCACCAGCTTCAGTATGAACACTGAAGCTTTCTTT.

The rearrangement uses TRBV11-3 and TRBJ2-3, with 8 nucleotides matching TRBD1. Germline CDR1 and CDR2: SGHNT and YENEEA. The CDR3 loop spans 15 amino acids. The junction had 10 bases not matched to a gene; V was cut back by 5 bases and J by 6 bases. CDR3 protein: CASSEPGQAPDTQYF. The CDR3 bases are TGTGCCAGCAGCGAACCGGGACAGGCACCGGATACGCAGTATTTT.

This clone was seen a handful of times. This chain connects TRBV11-3 to TRBJ1-1, with 8 bases aligning to TRBD1. V gave up 4 bases and J gave up 4 bases; unmatched junction bases: 5. This CDR3 is 14 amino acids long. Germline loops: CDR1 SGHNT, CDR2 YENEEA. The CDR3 DNA sequence: TGTGCCAGCAGCTCCCGAACAGGGGGCACTGAAGCTTTCTTT. Translation gives CASSSRTGGTEAFF. Combining the CDR3 with reference TRBV11-3 and TRBJ1-1 gives the whole variable domain EAGVVQSPRYKIIEKKQPVAFWCNPISGHNTLYWYLQNLGQGPELLIRYENEEAVDDSQLPKDRFSAERLKGVDSTLKIQPAELGDSAVYLCASSSRTGGTEAFFGQGTRLTVV.

V gene TRBV5-4 combines with J gene TRBJ2-1; 10 nucleotides align to TRBD2. CDR3 length equals 17 residues. Germline V lookup: CDR1 SGHNT, CDR2 YYREEE (reference sequence). Germline trimming cut 4 bases from V and 0 bases from J; bases unmatched to any gene: 7. The CDR3 region is CASSRTSGTTSYNEQFF. In DNA, the CDR3 is TGTGCCAGCAGCCGTACTAGCGGGACCACCTCCTACAATGAGCAGTTCTTC.

The sample holds a few counts of this clone. The V gene is TRBV9, the J gene TRBJ1-1; a possible D gene is TRBD1 (6 bases). With 3 bases removed from V and 3 bases from J, the gap between germline ends came to 12 bases. This CDR3 contains 14 residues. CDR1 and CDR2 (germline): SGDLS, YYNGEE. The CDR3, as DNA: TGTGCCAGCAGCGGAGTCGGGGGCCACACTGAAGCTTTCTTT. Translation: CASSGVGGHTEAFF.

CDR3 in DNA: TGTGCCAGCAGCTTTGATACGACAGGGATCTCCTACGAGCAGTACTTC. This codes for CASSFDTTGISYEQYF. This sequence joins TRBV11-3 and TRBJ2-7; 7 bases line up with TRBD1. The germline CDR1 and CDR2 sequences are SGHNT and YENEEA. The CDR3 runs to 16 residues. J gave up 0 bases and V 3 bases, and 8 bases lay outside the gene matches.

The chain combines TRBV10-1 with TRBJ2-5; D call uncertain. The V end was cut by 2 bases, the J end by 5 bases, with 12 bases between. The CDR3 is 14 amino acids. From germline, CDR1 is WNHNN and CDR2 SYGVQD (reference sequence). The CDR3 coding sequence is TGCGCCAGCAGTGAGGCGAGGACCCAGGAGACCCAGTACTTC. It is translated as CASSEARTQETQYF.

This rearrangement joins TRBV4-1 to TRBJ1-4; 10 nucleotides match TRBD1. The V segment lost 2 bases and the J segment 8 bases; nucleotides outside the gene matches: 5. The CDR3 sequence is 15 residues long. CDR1 is MGHRA, CDR2 YSYEKL, per germline. The CDR3 DNA reads as TGCGCCAGCAGCCAATGGGACAGGGGAGGAGAAAAACTGTTTTTT. This gives the protein CASSQWDRGGEKLFF.

The chain combines TRBV19 with TRBJ2-5; D might be TRBD1 (5 bases). V was clipped by 4 bases and J by 7 bases, with 13 bases between them. This CDR3 comprises 13 residues. Germline lookup yields CDR1 LNHDA and CDR2 SQIVND (reference sequence). The CDR3 sequence: CASSTQAFGTQYF. CDR3 in DNA: TGTGCCAGTAGTACACAGGCTTTCGGGACCCAGTACTTC.

This clone has only a few counts. CDR3: CASSPGQGWGYGYTF. The CDR3 bases are TGTGCCAGCAGCCCGGGACAGGGGTGGGGCTATGGCTACACCTTC. V is TRBV5-4 and J is TRBJ1-2; the match to TRBD1 covers 10 bases. There are 15 residues in the CDR3. V shed 4 bases and J 4 bases; nucleotides not matched to a gene: 7. Germline-derived CDR1 and CDR2 are SGHNT and YYREEE (reference sequence).

This chain joins TRBV4-2 and TRBJ2-5, with D perhaps TRBD1 (6 bases). Trimming removed 3 bases at V and 4 bases at J, with 21 bases between. The CDR3 covers 17 residues. Germline-derived CDR1 and CDR2 are LGHNA and YNFKEQ. This chain's CDR3 is CASSHPPPHLGGETQYF. The CDR3 DNA reads TGTGCCAGCAGCCATCCCCCACCTCATTTAGGGGGAGAGACCCAGTACTTC.

This chain uses TRBV10-3 with TRBJ2-3; D gene unclear. The CDR3 has 17 amino acids. CDR1 and CDR2 from the germline V gene are ENHRY and SYGVKD. V was pared by 3 bases and J by 6 bases, with 22 bases between. The CDR3 reads CAISDDKGEVESDTQYF. CDR3 nucleotide sequence: TGTGCCATCAGTGACGATAAGGGCGAGGTAGAGTCGGATACGCAGTATTTT.

V is TRBV30 and J is TRBJ1-6; possibly TRBD1 for D (6 bases). The V gene lost 3 bases and the J gene lost 10 bases, with 19 bases spanning the gap. Germline V gene sequence: CDR1 GTSNPN, CDR2 SVGIG (reference sequence). The CDR3 runs to 15 residues. CDR3 amino acids: CAWSPAQGVGSPLHF. CDR3 DNA: TGTGCCTGGAGCCCCGCACAGGGCGTGGGGTCACCCCTCCACTTT.

The V call is TRBV5-1, the J call TRBJ2-7; 9 bases agree with TRBD1. The CDR3 length is 15 residues. V was clipped by 6 bases and J by 6 bases; unmatched bases: 13. CDR1 is SGHRS, CDR2 YFSETQ, per germline. CDR3 loop: CASKIPGQGDLEQYF. CDR3 in DNA: TGCGCCAGCAAGATCCCGGGACAGGGTGACCTCGAGCAGTACTTC.

The chain couples TRBV5-1 to TRBJ2-6, with D unresolved. Trimming pared 4 bases from V and 0 bases from J, leaving 5 bases between. CDR3 length equals 14 residues. Germline V gene lookup returns CDR1 SGHRS and CDR2 YFSETQ. In DNA, the CDR3 is TGCGCCAGCAGCGGGGACTCTGGGGCCAACGTCCTGACTTTC. Its translation: CASSGDSGANVLTF.

The gene calls are TRBV15 and TRBJ2-7, with D unresolved. Per the germline V gene, CDR1 is LNHNV and CDR2 is YYDKDF (reference sequence). The CDR3 consists of 13 residues. Trimming took 3 bases from V and 6 from J, leaving 12 bases between them. The CDR3: CATSRPQRPEQYF. The CDR3 coding sequence is TGTGCCACCAGCAGGCCCCAGAGGCCCGAGCAGTACTTC.

V usage is TRBV10-3 and J usage is TRBJ1-2, with a possible D match to TRBD1 (6 bases). V shed 6 bases and J shed 7 bases, with 27 bases lying between them. CDR3 length equals 17 residues. In germline, CDR1 is ENHRY, CDR2 SYGVKD. CDR3 coding DNA: TGTGCCATCAGCCGAACAGGGCAATTCCAGGATTCACTTGGCTACACCTTC. Amino acid sequence: CAISRTGQFQDSLGYTF.

The chain is built from TRBV25-1 and TRBJ1-4, with D maybe TRBD1 (6 bases). Looked up from germline, CDR1 is MGHDK and CDR2 is SYGVNS. V lost 3 bases to trimming and J lost 14 bases, with 22 bases between them. The CDR3 has 15 amino acids. The chain's CDR3 is CASSDNRDRAGRLFF. In DNA, the CDR3 is TGTGCCAGCAGTGACAACAGGGACCGTGCCGGGCGGCTGTTTTTT. The variable domain in full, with the rest retrieved from reference TRBV25-1 and TRBJ1-4, is EADIYQTPRYLVIGTGKKITLECSQTMGHDKMYWYQQDPGMELHLIHYSYGVNSTEKGDLSSESTVSRIRTEHFPLTLESARPSHTSQYLCASSDNRDRAGRLFFGSGTQLSVL.